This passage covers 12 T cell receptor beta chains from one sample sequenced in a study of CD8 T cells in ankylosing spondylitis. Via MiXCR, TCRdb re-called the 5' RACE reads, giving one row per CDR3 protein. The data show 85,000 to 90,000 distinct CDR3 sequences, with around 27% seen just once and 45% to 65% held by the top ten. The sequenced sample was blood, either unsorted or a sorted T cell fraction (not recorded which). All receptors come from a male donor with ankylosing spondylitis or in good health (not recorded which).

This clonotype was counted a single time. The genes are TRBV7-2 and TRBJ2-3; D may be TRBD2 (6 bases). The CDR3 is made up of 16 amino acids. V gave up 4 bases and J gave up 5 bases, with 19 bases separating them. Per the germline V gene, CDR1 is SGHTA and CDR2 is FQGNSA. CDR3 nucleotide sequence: TGTGCCAGCAGCTCCCCTCGCCCGGGACTGAGAGATACGCAGTATTTT. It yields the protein CASSSPRPGLRDTQYF.

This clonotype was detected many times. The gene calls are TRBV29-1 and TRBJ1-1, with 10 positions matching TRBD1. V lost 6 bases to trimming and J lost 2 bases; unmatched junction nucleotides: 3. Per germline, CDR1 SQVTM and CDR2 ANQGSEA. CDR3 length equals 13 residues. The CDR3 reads CSVQTGGNTEAFF. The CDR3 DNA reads TGCAGCGTCCAGACAGGGGGCAACACTGAAGCTTTCTTT.

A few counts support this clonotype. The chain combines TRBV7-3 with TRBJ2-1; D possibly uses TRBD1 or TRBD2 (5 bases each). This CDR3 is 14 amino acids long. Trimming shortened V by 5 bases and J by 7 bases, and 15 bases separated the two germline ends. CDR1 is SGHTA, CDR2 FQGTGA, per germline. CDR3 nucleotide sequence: TGTGCCAGCAGCACCTCCGGGGCCCTGAATGAGCAGTTCTTC. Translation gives CASSTSGALNEQFF.

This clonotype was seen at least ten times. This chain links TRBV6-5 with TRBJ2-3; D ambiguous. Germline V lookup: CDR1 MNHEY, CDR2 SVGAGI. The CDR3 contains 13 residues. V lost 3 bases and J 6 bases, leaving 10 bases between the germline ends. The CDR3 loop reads CASSYLQEDTQYF. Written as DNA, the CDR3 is TGTGCCAGCAGTTATCTCCAGGAGGATACGCAGTATTTT.

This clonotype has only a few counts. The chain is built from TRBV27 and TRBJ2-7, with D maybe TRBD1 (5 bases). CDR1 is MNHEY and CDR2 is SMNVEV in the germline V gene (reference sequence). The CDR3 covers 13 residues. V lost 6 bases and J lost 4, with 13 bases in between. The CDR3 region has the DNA TGTGCCAGCAGCGCCTTCCCAGGGTACGAGCAGTACGTC. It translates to CASSAFPGYEQYV.

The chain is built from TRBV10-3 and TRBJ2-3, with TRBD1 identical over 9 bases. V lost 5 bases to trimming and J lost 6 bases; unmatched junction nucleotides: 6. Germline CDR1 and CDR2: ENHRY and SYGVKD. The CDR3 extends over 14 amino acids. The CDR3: CAISRTGESDTQYF. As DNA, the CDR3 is TGTGCCATCAGTAGGACAGGGGAATCGGATACGCAGTATTTT.

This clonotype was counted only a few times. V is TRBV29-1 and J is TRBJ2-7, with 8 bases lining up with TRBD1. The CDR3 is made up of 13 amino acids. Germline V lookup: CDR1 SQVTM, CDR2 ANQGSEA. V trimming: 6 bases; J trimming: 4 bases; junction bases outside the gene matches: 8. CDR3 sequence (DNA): TGCAGCGTGAGACAGGGGATCGGGTACGAGCAGTACTTC. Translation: CSVRQGIGYEQYF.

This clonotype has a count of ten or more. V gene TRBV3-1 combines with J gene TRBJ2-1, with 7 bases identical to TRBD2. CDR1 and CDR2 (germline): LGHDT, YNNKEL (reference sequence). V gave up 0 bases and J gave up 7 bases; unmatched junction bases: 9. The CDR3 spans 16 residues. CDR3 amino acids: CASSQDLRGRRNEQFF. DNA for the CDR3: TGTGCCAGCAGCCAAGATCTTCGCGGGAGAAGGAATGAGCAGTTCTTC.

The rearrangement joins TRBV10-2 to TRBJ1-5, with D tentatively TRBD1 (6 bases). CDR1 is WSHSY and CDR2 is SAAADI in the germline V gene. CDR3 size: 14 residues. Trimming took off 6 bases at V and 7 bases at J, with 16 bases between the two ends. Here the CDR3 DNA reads TGCGCCAGCAGAAGCTTAACAGGGTCGCAGCCCCAGCATTTT. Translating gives CASRSLTGSQPQHF.

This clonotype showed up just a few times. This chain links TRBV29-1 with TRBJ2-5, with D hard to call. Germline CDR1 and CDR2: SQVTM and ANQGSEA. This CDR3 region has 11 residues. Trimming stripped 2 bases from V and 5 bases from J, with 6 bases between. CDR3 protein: CSVELGETQYF. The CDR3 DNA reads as TGCAGCGTTGAACTCGGGGAGACCCAGTACTTC.

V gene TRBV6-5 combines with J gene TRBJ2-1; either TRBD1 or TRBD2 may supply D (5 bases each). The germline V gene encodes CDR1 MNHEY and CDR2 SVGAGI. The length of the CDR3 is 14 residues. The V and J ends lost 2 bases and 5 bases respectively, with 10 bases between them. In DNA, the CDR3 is TGTGCCAGCAGTTACCAGGGAGTCAACAATGAGCAGTTCTTC. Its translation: CASSYQGVNNEQFF.

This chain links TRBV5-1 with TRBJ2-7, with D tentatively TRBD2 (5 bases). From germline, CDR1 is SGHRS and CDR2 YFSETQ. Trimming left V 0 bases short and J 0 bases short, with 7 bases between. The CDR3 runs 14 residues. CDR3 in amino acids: CASSLGLASYEQYF. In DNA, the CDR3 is TGCGCCAGCAGCTTGGGGCTAGCCTCCTACGAGCAGTACTTC.